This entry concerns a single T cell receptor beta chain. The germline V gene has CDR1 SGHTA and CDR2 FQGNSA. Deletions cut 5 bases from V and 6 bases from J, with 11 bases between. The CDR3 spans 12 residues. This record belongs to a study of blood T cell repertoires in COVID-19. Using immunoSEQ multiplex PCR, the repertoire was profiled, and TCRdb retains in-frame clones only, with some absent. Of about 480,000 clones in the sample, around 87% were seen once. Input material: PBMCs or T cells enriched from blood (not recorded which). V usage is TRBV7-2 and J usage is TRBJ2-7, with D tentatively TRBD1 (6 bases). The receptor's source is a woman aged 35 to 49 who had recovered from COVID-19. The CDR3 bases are TGTGCCAGCAGCCGGGACATCTCCGAGCAGTACTTC. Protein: CASSRDISEQYF.